This T cell receptor beta chain was documented in a study of beta chain features in type 1 diabetes. The CDR3 runs 15 residues. Trimming shortened V by 3 bases and J by 0 bases, and 11 bases separated the two germline ends. Germline lookup yields CDR1 SGHDN and CDR2 FVKESK. Study-level findings and limits: Moderately but significantly shorter TCRB CDR3s were found in Type 1 diabetes patients in all four CD4+ subsets.

This clone was counted ten times or more. What it binds is not known. The study reverse transcribed the entire isolated RNA, so it sequenced expressed TCRB transcripts. Method: immunoSEQ multiplex PCR; TCRdb's copy keeps in-frame clones and lacks some. The sample holds about 160,000 clones, about 8.1% seen once. Sequencing was performed on central memory CD4+ T cells from blood. This sequence originates from a woman aged 18-29 years with type 1 diabetes. The J gene is TRBJ1-1, the V gene TRBV14; D is ambiguous. CDR3 coding DNA: TGTGCCAGCAGCCAGTCCGCTACCGTGAACACTGAAGCTTTCTTT. It specifies CASSQSATVNTEAFF.